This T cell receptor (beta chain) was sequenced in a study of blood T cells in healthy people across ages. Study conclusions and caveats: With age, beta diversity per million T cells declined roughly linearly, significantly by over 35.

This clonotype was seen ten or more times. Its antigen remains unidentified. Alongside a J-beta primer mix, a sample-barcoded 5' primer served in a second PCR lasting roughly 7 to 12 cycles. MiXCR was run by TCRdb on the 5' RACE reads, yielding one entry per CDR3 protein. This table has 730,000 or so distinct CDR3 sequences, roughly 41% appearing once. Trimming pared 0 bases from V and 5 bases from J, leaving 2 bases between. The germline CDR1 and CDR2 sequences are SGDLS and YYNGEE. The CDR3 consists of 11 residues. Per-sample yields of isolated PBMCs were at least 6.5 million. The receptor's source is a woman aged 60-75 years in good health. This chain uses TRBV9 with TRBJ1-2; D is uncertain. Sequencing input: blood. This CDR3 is CASSVDYGYTF. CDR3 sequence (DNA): TGTGCCAGCAGCGTAGATTATGGCTACACCTTC. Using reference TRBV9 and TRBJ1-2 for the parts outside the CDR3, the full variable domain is DSGVTQTPKHLITATGQRVTLRCSPRSGDLSVYWYQQSLDQGLQFLIQYYNGEERAKGNILERFSAQQFPDLHSELNLSSLELGDSALYFCASSVDYGYTFGSGTRLTVV.